Shown below are 14 T cell receptor beta chains from a single sample sequenced in a study of Ad26.COV2.S vaccination and SARS-CoV-2 variants. Assay used: immunoSEQ multiplex PCR; TCRdb lists only in-frame clones, some missing. The sample holds around 350,000 clones; approximately 90% are singletons and the top ten take 3.5% to 4.5%. The input for sequencing was peripheral blood, taken after recovery from COVID-19. The receptors were sampled from a human donor who had recovered from COVID-19.

The chain employs TRBV29-1 and TRBJ1-2, with unresolved D. CDR1 SQVTM and CDR2 ANQGSEA come from the germline V gene. The CDR3 consists of 12 residues. V shed 1 base and J shed 3 bases, with 6 bases lying between them. The CDR3 DNA reads as TGCAGCGTTGAAGGGGGTGACTATGGCTACACCTTC. Translating it yields CSVEGGDYGYTF.

The J gene is TRBJ2-7, the V gene TRBV20-1; possible D gene TRBD2, 5 bases. V dropped 3 bases and J dropped 10 bases, with 25 bases sitting between them. The CDR3 sequence is 15 residues long. Germline V lookup: CDR1 DFQATT, CDR2 SNEGSKA (reference sequence). The CDR3: CSASERDYPRLDQYF. DNA for the CDR3: TGCAGTGCTAGTGAGAGAGACTATCCTCGTCTTGATCAGTACTTC.

This clone was seen a handful of times. This rearrangement joins TRBV7-9 to TRBJ1-2; possibly TRBD1 for D (5 bases). Germline CDR1 is SEHNR and CDR2 is FQNEAQ (reference sequence). V gave up 4 bases and J gave up 8 bases, with 17 bases separating them. The CDR3 covers 14 residues. The CDR3 protein is CASSSQEGIGGYTF. In DNA, the CDR3 is TGTGCCAGCAGCTCCCAGGAGGGGATTGGCGGCTACACCTTC.

This clone was observed a single time. The chain employs TRBV11-2 and TRBJ1-3; tentatively, D is TRBD1 (5 bases). Germline values: CDR1 SGHAT, CDR2 FQNNGV. The CDR3 spans 14 residues. Deletions cut 7 bases from V and 2 bases from J, with 12 bases between. CDR3 sequence (DNA): TGTGCCAGCACCGGGGGAAGGACTGGAAACACCATATATTTT. Its protein is CASTGGRTGNTIYF. The complete variable domain, with remaining parts taken from reference TRBV11-2 and TRBJ1-3, reads EAGVAQSPRYKIIEKRQSVAFWCNPISGHATLYWYQQILGQGPKLLIQFQNNGVVDDSQLPKDRFSAERLKGVDSTLKIQPAKLEDSAVYLCASTGGRTGNTIYFGEGSWLTVV.

V and J are TRBV27 and TRBJ2-3, with a possible D match to TRBD2 (5 bases). The CDR3 totals 15 residues. V dropped 7 bases and J dropped 3 bases, with 17 bases sitting between them. The germline gives CDR1 MNHEY, CDR2 SMNVEV (reference sequence). The CDR3 DNA reads TGTGCCAGCATCGGAAGAGGGTTAGAAACAGATACGCAGTATTTT. It translates to CASIGRGLETDTQYF.

This chain joins TRBV2 and TRBJ1-5; possible D gene TRBD1, 5 bases. The CDR3 extends over 15 amino acids. Trimming shortened V by 3 bases and J by 5 bases, and 14 bases separated the two germline ends. Germline assignment: CDR1 SNHLY and CDR2 FYNNEI. The CDR3 coding sequence is TGTGCCAGCAGTGACGGGGGTTTGGGTTATCAGCCCCAGCATTTT. Translated: CASSDGGLGYQPQHF.

This rearrangement joins TRBV4-1 to TRBJ2-7; D is undetermined. CDR1 is MGHRA and CDR2 is YSYEKL in the germline V gene. V was trimmed by 1 base and J by 0 bases, leaving 13 bases between them. The CDR3 runs 16 residues. The CDR3 sequence is CASSQAGPPSSYEQYF. The CDR3 coding sequence is TGCGCCAGCAGCCAAGCAGGTCCTCCGAGCTCCTACGAGCAGTACTTC.

The genes are TRBV2 and TRBJ2-1, with 9 positions matching TRBD2. CDR1 is SNHLY and CDR2 is FYNNEI in the germline V gene. CDR3 size: 16 residues. With 6 bases clipped from V and 2 bases from J, the junction kept 8 bases outside the gene matches. The CDR3 here is CASRDRRLAAYNEQFF. The CDR3 coding sequence is TGTGCCAGCAGAGATCGAAGACTAGCGGCCTACAATGAGCAGTTCTTC.

V usage is TRBV7-9 and J usage is TRBJ2-3; possible D gene TRBD1, 8 bases. Germline CDR1 SEHNR, CDR2 FQNEAQ (reference sequence). The CDR3 runs to 15 residues. V was shortened by 7 bases and J by 6 bases, with 20 bases between the two germline ends. CDR3 loop: CASTRTGRGWDTQYF. DNA of the CDR3: TGTGCCAGCACCAGGACAGGGAGGGGTTGGGATACGCAGTATTTT.

This chain links TRBV25-1 with TRBJ2-2; D uncertain. The germline V gene encodes CDR1 MGHDK and CDR2 SYGVNS. Trimming removed 4 bases at V and 5 bases at J, with 8 bases between. This CDR3 contains 13 residues. The CDR3 sequence is CASSVKGTGELFF. In DNA form, the CDR3 reads TGTGCCAGCAGTGTGAAGGGTACCGGGGAGCTGTTTTTT.

The chain couples TRBV5-1 to TRBJ1-6, with TRBD1 identical over 7 bases. V shed 0 bases, J shed 9 bases, and the junction held 6 bases outside the gene matches. CDR3 size: 15 residues. Germline V gives CDR1 SGHRS, CDR2 YFSETQ. The CDR3 region has the DNA TGCGCCAGCAGCTTGGGACAGGGAATTACTTCACCCCTCCACTTT. Protein sequence: CASSLGQGITSPLHF. Full variable domain (missing parts from reference TRBV5-1 and TRBJ1-6): KAGVTQTPRYLIKTRGQQVTLSCSPISGHRSVSWYQQTPGQGLQFLFEYFSETQRNKGNFPGRFSGRQFSNSRSEMNVSTLELGDSALYLCASSLGQGITSPLHFGNGTRLTVT.

This clone was picked up one time. One end of the junction is discordant with germline, which a read error may explain. The rearrangement joins TRBV3-1 (or the pseudogene TRBV3-2) to TRBJ2-3; unclear D gene. The germline V gene has CDR1 LGHDT and CDR2 YNNKEL (reference sequence). The CDR3 runs to 12 residues. The CDR3 DNA follows: TGTGCCAGCAGCAAAGACCGAAATACGCAGTATTTT. Encoded protein: CASSKDRNTQYF.

The V and J genes are TRBV13 and TRBJ1-3; tentative D call: TRBD1 (6 bases). V lost 5 bases and J 4 bases, leaving 15 bases between the germline ends. Germline V lookup: CDR1 PRHDT, CDR2 FYEKMQ (reference sequence). CDR3 size: 15 residues. CDR3 sequence: CASSQVGAAGNTIYF. DNA of the CDR3: TGTGCCAGCAGCCAGGTGGGGGCGGCCGGAAACACCATATATTTT.

The chain combines TRBV5-6 with TRBJ1-2, with unresolved D. The germline V gene encodes CDR1 SGHDT and CDR2 YYEEEE. The CDR3 is 13 amino acids. V was clipped by 2 bases and J by 3 bases, with 8 bases between them. Here the CDR3 reads CASSLGIYYGYTF. CDR3 DNA: TGTGCCAGCAGCTTAGGCATATACTATGGCTACACCTTC.